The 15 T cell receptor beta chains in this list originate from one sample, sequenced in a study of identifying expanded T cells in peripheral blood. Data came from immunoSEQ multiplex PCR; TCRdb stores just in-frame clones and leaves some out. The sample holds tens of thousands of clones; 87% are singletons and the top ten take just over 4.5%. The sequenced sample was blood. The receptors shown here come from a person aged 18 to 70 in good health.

The CDR3 DNA follows: TGTGCCAGCAGCCTACACGTGATCTTGGGCCTAGAAAACATTCAGTACTTC. This encodes CASSLHVILGLENIQYF. The rearrangement links TRBV11-2 to TRBJ2-4; D is undetermined. Trimming shortened V by 5 bases and J by 5 bases, and 22 bases separated the two germline ends. Per the germline V gene, CDR1 is SGHAT and CDR2 is FQNNGV. This CDR3 spans 17 amino acids.

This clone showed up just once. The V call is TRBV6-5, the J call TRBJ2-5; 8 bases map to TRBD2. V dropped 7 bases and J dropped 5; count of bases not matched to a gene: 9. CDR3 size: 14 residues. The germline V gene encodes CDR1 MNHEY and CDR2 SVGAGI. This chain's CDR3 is CASTLAGSGETQYF. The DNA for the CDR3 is TGTGCCAGCACCTTAGCGGGAAGTGGCGAGACCCAGTACTTC.

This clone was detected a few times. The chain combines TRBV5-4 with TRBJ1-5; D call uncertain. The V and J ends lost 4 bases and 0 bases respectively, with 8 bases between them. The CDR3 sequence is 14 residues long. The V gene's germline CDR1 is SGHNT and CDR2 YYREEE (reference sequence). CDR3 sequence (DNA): TGTGCCAGCAGCCTAAAACATAGCAATCAGCCCCAGCATTTT. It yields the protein CASSLKHSNQPQHF.

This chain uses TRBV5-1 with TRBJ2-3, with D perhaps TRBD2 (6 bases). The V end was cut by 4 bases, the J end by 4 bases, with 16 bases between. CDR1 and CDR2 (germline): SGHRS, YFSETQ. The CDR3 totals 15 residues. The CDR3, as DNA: TGCGCCAGCAGCCCCCTTGCGGGGAAAGCAGATACGCAGTATTTT. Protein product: CASSPLAGKADTQYF.

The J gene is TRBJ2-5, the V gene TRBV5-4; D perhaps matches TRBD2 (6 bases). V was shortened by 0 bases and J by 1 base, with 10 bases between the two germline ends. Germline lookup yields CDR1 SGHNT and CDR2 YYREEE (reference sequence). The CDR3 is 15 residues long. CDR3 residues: CASSLDGLPQETQYF. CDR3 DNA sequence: TGTGCCAGCAGCTTGGACGGACTACCCCAAGAGACCCAGTACTTC.

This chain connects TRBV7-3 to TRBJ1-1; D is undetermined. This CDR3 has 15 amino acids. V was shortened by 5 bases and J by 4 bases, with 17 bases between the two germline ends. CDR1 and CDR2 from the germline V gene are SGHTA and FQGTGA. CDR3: CASSPGSSVFTEAFF. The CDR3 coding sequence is TGTGCCAGCAGCCCCGGGTCCTCGGTGTTCACTGAAGCTTTCTTT.

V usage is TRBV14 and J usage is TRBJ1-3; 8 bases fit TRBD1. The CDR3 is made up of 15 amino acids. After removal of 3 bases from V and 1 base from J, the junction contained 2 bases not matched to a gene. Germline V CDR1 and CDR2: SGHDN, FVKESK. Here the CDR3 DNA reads TGTGCCAGCAGCCATCGACAGGGGTCTGGAAACACCATATATTTT. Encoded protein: CASSHRQGSGNTIYF.

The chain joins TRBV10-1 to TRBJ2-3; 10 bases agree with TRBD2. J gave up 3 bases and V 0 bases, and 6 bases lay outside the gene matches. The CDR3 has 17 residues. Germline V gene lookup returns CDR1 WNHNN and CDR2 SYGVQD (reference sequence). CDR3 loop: CASSESPSGGGTDTQYF. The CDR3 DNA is TGCGCCAGCAGTGAGTCCCCCAGCGGGGGGGGAACAGATACGCAGTATTTT.

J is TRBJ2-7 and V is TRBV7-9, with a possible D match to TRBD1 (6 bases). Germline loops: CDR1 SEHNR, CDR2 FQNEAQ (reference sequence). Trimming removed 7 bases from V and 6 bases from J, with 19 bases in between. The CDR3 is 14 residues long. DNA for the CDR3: TGTGCCAGCAACCCCGTAGGGGGTGGCGGCGAGCAGTACTTC. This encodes CASNPVGGGGEQYF. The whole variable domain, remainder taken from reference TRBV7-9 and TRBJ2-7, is DTGVSQNPRHKITKRGQNVTFRCDPISEHNRLYWYRQTLGQGPEFLTYFQNEAQLEKSRLLSDRFSAERPKGSFSTLEIQRTEQGDSAMYLCASNPVGGGGEQYFGPGTRLTVT.

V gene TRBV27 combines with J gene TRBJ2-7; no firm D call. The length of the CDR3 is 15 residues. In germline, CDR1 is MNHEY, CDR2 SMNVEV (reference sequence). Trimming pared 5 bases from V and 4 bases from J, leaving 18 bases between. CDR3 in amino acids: CASSELVAGAYEQYF. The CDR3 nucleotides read TGTGCCAGCAGTGAACTGGTAGCAGGTGCTTACGAGCAGTACTTC.

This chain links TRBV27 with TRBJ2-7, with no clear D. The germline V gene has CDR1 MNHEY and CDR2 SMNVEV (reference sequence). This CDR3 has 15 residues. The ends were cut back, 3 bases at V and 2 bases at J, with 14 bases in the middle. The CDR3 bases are TGTGCCAGCAGTTTTTTCGGCGGCCAGACCTACGAGCAGTACTTC. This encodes CASSFFGGQTYEQYF.

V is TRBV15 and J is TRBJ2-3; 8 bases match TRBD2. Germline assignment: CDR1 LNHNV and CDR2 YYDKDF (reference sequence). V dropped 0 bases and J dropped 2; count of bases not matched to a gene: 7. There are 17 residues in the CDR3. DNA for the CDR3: TGTGCCACCAGCAGAGATCCTTCGGGAGGGCTCACAGATACGCAGTATTTT. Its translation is CATSRDPSGGLTDTQYF.

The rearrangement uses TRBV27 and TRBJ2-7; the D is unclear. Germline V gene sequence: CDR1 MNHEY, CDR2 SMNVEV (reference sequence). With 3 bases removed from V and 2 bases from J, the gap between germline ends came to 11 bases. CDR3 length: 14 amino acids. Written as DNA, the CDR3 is TGTGCCAGCAGTTTTGCCAGTTCCCCCTACGAGCAGTACTTC. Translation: CASSFASSPYEQYF.

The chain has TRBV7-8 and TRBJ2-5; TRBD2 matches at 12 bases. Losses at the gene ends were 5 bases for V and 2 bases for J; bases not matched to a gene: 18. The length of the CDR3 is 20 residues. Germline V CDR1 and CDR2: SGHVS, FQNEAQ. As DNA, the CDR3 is TGTGCCAGCAGCCCCATCCGACTAGCGGGGGCCCGAAGGGAGCAAGAGACCCAGTACTTC. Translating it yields CASSPIRLAGARREQETQYF.

The CDR3 sequence: CSVGGASKDTQYF. The CDR3 DNA is TGCAGCGTTGGGGGGGCCTCTAAAGATACGCAGTATTTT. This rearrangement joins TRBV29-1 to TRBJ2-3; D could derive from TRBD1 or TRBD2 (6 bases each). The CDR3 extends over 13 amino acids. The V end lost 4 bases, the J end lost 5 bases, and 13 bases lay between the germline ends. Germline loops: CDR1 SQVTM, CDR2 ANQGSEA.